Presented here are 4 T cell receptor beta chains from one specimen sequenced in a study of shared clonotypes between healthy human individuals. Naive CD8 cells comprised CD45RO-negative, CCR7-positively selected cells, excluding terminally differentiated effector memory CD45RA+ cells. Assay used: immunoSEQ multiplex PCR; TCRdb lists only in-frame clones, some missing. This repertoire shows some 2 million clones, roughly 95% found once; its top ten account for approximately 1%. Sample: naive CD8+ T cells sorted from blood. The origin of the receptors is a man between 18 and 35 years old in good health.

The CDR3 loop reads CASSSTGAGLETQYF. CDR3 DNA sequence: TGTGCCAGCAGCTCTACGGGGGCGGGGCTAGAGACCCAGTACTTC. The V and J genes are TRBV5-6 and TRBJ2-5; possibly TRBD1 or TRBD2 for D (6 bases each). CDR1 is SGHDT, CDR2 YYEEEE, per germline. The CDR3 runs 15 residues. V lost 3 bases and J 4 bases, leaving 16 bases between the germline ends.

The chain combines TRBV6-5 with TRBJ1-1; D not certain. Between the trimmed V and J ends, which lost 0 bases and 0 bases, there was a span of 5 bases. Germline V gene data show CDR1 as MNHEY and CDR2 as SVGAGI. The CDR3 is 14 residues long. CDR3 in amino acids: CASSYSRLNTEAFF. The CDR3 DNA follows: TGTGCCAGCAGTTACTCAAGGCTGAACACTGAAGCTTTCTTT.

V is TRBV5-4 and J is TRBJ1-2; 9 bases line up with TRBD1. The V gene's germline CDR1 is SGHNT and CDR2 YYREEE (reference sequence). Trimming cost V 4 bases and J 8 bases; bases outside gene matches: 15. The CDR3 has 16 residues. CDR3 protein: CASSPTRGQGPGGYTF. CDR3 nucleotide sequence: TGTGCCAGCAGCCCTACGAGAGGACAGGGGCCTGGAGGCTACACCTTC.

The V and J genes are TRBV4-3 and TRBJ2-7; TRBD2 might be the D (7 bases). Germline-derived CDR1 and CDR2 are LGHNA and YSLEER. V lost 4 bases and J 10 bases, leaving 20 bases between the germline ends. The CDR3 length is 14 residues. The CDR3 region is CASSPEGGGLEQYF. The DNA of the CDR3 is TGCGCCAGCAGCCCCGAAGGGGGGGGACTCGAACAGTACTTC.